These T cell receptor beta chains were read from a single sample in a study of blood T cells in healthy people across ages. One entry per CDR3 protein, called by TCRdb with MiXCR from the 5' RACE reads. Of about 970,000 distinct CDR3 sequences in the sample, 51% were seen once. The specimen sequenced was blood. The source of these receptors is a woman aged 55-70 years in good health. Each CDR3 is given with its conserved first and last residue. Fields, in order: CDR3 DNA, CDR3 protein, V gene, J gene, clone size, D gene. D genes are given only for firm matches. Clone size is shown for a subset of rows, as once, few, many or a class of expanded clone.

DNA: TGCGCCAGCAGCCATCACGGGGACACTGAAGCTTTCTTT
CDR3: CASSHHGDTEAFF
V: TRBV4-1
J: TRBJ1-1
size: -
D: -

DNA: TGTGCCTCAACCCAAGTCAACTATGGCTACACCTTC
CDR3: CASTQVNYGYTF
V: TRBV2
J: TRBJ1-2
size: few
D: -

DNA: TGCAGTGCGTTTGGTTCGAGAGGCTACGAGCAGTACTTC
CDR3: CSAFGSRGYEQYF
V: TRBV20-1
J: TRBJ2-7
size: -
D: -

DNA: TGTGCCAGCAGTTTACGGACCGAAAAGGGGGCTATTAGCACCGATACGCAGTATTTT
CDR3: CASSLRTEKGAISTDTQYF
V: TRBV27
J: TRBJ2-3
size: -
D: TRBD1

DNA: TGTGCCAGCAGCCTAGGCTTGACAGGGGCCAAGGGCGAGCAGTACTTC
CDR3: CASSLGLTGAKGEQYF
V: TRBV12-3/TRBV12-4
J: TRBJ2-7
size: once
D: TRBD1

DNA: TGTGCCAGCAGCCAGGGACTAGTCCCCCCCTACGAGCAGTACTTC
CDR3: CASSQGLVPPYEQYF
V: TRBV7-9
J: TRBJ2-7
size: few
D: TRBD2

DNA: TGTGCCAGCAGCTTAGTCCCGGGACTTCAAGAGACCCAGTACTTC
CDR3: CASSLVPGLQETQYF
V: TRBV7-7
J: TRBJ2-5
size: -
D: -

DNA: TGTGCCAGCAGCTTATGGGGACAGGGAACAGATACGCAGTATTTT
CDR3: CASSLWGQGTDTQYF
V: TRBV7-2
J: TRBJ2-3
size: -
D: TRBD1

DNA: TGTGCCAGCAGTAGACGGGACGGTAACAAAGATACGCAGTATTTT
CDR3: CASSRRDGNKDTQYF
V: TRBV27
J: TRBJ2-3
size: -
D: -

DNA: TGTGCCAGCAACCAGGGGCAAGGGACCCAGTACTTC
CDR3: CASNQGQGTQYF
V: TRBV28
J: TRBJ2-5
size: once
D: -

DNA: TGTGCCAGCAGTTTATGGGATACCATTGGGGGTGGCTACACCTTC
CDR3: CASSLWDTIGGGYTF
V: TRBV27
J: TRBJ1-2
size: -
D: -

DNA: TGTGCCAGCAGTTACTCAGGGCACCGGGGCTCCTACAATGAGCAGTTCTTC
CDR3: CASSYSGHRGSYNEQFF
V: TRBV6-5
J: TRBJ2-1
size: -
D: -

DNA: TGCGCCAGCAGCAACTGGGACAGGGGGAATACGCAGTATTTT
CDR3: CASSNWDRGNTQYF
V: TRBV4-3
J: TRBJ2-3
size: -
D: TRBD1

DNA: TGCGCCAGCAGCCAAGATTTAGCAGGCTCACCCCTCCACTTT
CDR3: CASSQDLAGSPLHF
V: TRBV4-1
J: TRBJ1-6
size: -
D: -

DNA: TGTGCCATCAGTGACGGAGACAGGTCCTACGAGCAGTACTTC
CDR3: CAISDGDRSYEQYF
V: TRBV10-3
J: TRBJ2-7
size: few
D: -

DNA: TGTGCCAGCAGTCAACAGGGGACAATGAAGACCCAGTACTTC
CDR3: CASSQQGTMKTQYF
V: TRBV25-1
J: TRBJ2-5
size: -
D: TRBD1

DNA: TGCGCCAGCAGCCAAGTACGGGGAAGCACAGATACGCAGTATTTT
CDR3: CASSQVRGSTDTQYF
V: TRBV4-1
J: TRBJ2-3
size: many
D: -

DNA: TGTGCCTGGAGTCCAGGAGCTCTCGTCTATGGCTACACCTTC
CDR3: CAWSPGALVYGYTF
V: TRBV30
J: TRBJ1-2
size: -
D: -

DNA: TGTGCCAGCAGTCGACAGGGGGTCAACGAGCAGTACTTC
CDR3: CASSRQGVNEQYF
V: TRBV6-6
J: TRBJ2-7
size: -
D: TRBD1

DNA: TGTGCCATCAGAAGGGACAGACCTGGCTACACCTTC
CDR3: CAIRRDRPGYTF
V: TRBV10-3
J: TRBJ1-2
size: few
D: TRBD1

DNA: TGTGCCAGCAGCTTGGCTGGACTAGCGGGAAATGAGCAGTTCTTC
CDR3: CASSLAGLAGNEQFF
V: TRBV7-2
J: TRBJ2-1
size: -
D: TRBD2

DNA: TGTGCCACCAGCAGAGACGAGGGAACCTACAATGAGCAGTTCTTC
CDR3: CATSRDEGTYNEQFF
V: TRBV15
J: TRBJ2-1
size: -
D: -

DNA: TGCAGCGTTGTGGACAGGGGGCAAGGAGATACGCAGTATTTT
CDR3: CSVVDRGQGDTQYF
V: TRBV29-1
J: TRBJ2-3
size: few
D: TRBD1

DNA: TGTGCCTCGAGGGCGGTGATCGGGACAGGGAGAGACTATGGCTACACCTTC
CDR3: CASRAVIGTGRDYGYTF
V: TRBV9
J: TRBJ1-2
size: -
D: TRBD1

DNA: TGTGCCAGCAGCACTTCGGCGGGGGGATACGAGCAGTACTTC
CDR3: CASSTSAGGYEQYF
V: TRBV7-9
J: TRBJ2-7
size: -
D: TRBD2

DNA: TGTGCCAGCACGCGGGAGGGATTGGGCACAGATACGCAGTATTTT
CDR3: CASTREGLGTDTQYF
V: TRBV6-1
J: TRBJ2-3
size: -
D: TRBD2

DNA: TGTGCCAGTACCAGGGGCGGGGGAACCTACGAGCAGTACTTC
CDR3: CASTRGGGTYEQYF
V: TRBV2
J: TRBJ2-7
size: -
D: -

DNA: TGTGCCAGCAGTGAGACAGGGAGTCAAGAGACCCAGTACTTC
CDR3: CASSETGSQETQYF
V: TRBV12-3/TRBV12-4
J: TRBJ2-5
size: few
D: TRBD1

DNA: TGTGCCAGCAGCCCAGGTGGTTTCGATCAAGAGACCCAGTACTTC
CDR3: CASSPGGFDQETQYF
V: TRBV7-2
J: TRBJ2-5
size: few
D: -

DNA: TGTGCCAGCAGCTTAGGGGGGACAGGGGGAAGCGATGAGCAGTTCTTC
CDR3: CASSLGGTGGSDEQFF
V: TRBV7-2
J: TRBJ2-1
size: -
D: TRBD1

DNA: TGTGCCAGTTCTGGACAGCCCAGCAATCAGCCCCAGCATTTT
CDR3: CASSGQPSNQPQHF
V: TRBV18
J: TRBJ1-5
size: -
D: -

DNA: TGTGCCAGCAGTCACAATTATAACTATGGCTACACCTTC
CDR3: CASSHNYNYGYTF
V: TRBV4-2
J: TRBJ1-2
size: -
D: -

DNA: TGTGCCAGCAGTAGTCGGACACCTCTTTACGAGCAGTACTTC
CDR3: CASSSRTPLYEQYF
V: TRBV27
J: TRBJ2-7
size: -
D: -

DNA: TGCAGTGCTGTATCCTTACAGGGTGCACAGTACTTC
CDR3: CSAVSLQGAQYF
V: TRBV20-1
J: TRBJ2-5
size: -
D: -

DNA: TGTGCCAGCTCACCGGGCGGGGGTCGGTCCTACGAGCAGTACTTC
CDR3: CASSPGGGRSYEQYF
V: TRBV18
J: TRBJ2-7
size: -
D: TRBD2

DNA: TGTGCCAGCAGCTTAGAGGCGGCTATGAACACTGAAGCTTTCTTT
CDR3: CASSLEAAMNTEAFF
V: TRBV7-2
J: TRBJ1-1
size: -
D: -

DNA: TGTGCCAGCAGCGCGAGGGGACTAGCGGGAGTAGAGACCCAGTACTTC
CDR3: CASSARGLAGVETQYF
V: TRBV9
J: TRBJ2-5
size: -
D: TRBD2

DNA: TGTGCCGGCTCACCACCGGGACAGGGCCTCTACGAGCAGTACTTC
CDR3: CAGSPPGQGLYEQYF
V: TRBV18
J: TRBJ2-7
size: -
D: TRBD1

DNA: TGCGCCAGCAGCCCGGACAGGGAGTCTGAAGCTTTCTTT
CDR3: CASSPDRESEAFF
V: TRBV4-1
J: TRBJ1-1
size: -
D: TRBD1

DNA: TGTGCCACCAGCAGGCGGGACGGACTAAGCGAGCAGTACTTC
CDR3: CATSRRDGLSEQYF
V: TRBV15
J: TRBJ2-7
size: -
D: -

DNA: TGTGCCAGCAGATTCCCATCTAGCGGGAGAGGGGACATTCAGTACTTC
CDR3: CASRFPSSGRGDIQYF
V: TRBV6-6
J: TRBJ2-4
size: -
D: TRBD2

DNA: TGTGCCAGCAGCTTGATAGGTGCGGAGACCCGGTACTTC
CDR3: CASSLIGAETRYF
V: TRBV7-9
J: TRBJ2-5
size: -
D: -

DNA: TGTGCCAGCAGTCAGACTAGCGGGATGGCACCCGATACGCAGTATTTT
CDR3: CASSQTSGMAPDTQYF
V: TRBV27
J: TRBJ2-3
size: medium-sized
D: TRBD2

DNA: TGCGCCAGCAGCTTGAGTCCGGGACAGCCGAACACTGAAGCTTTCTTT
CDR3: CASSLSPGQPNTEAFF
V: TRBV5-1
J: TRBJ1-1
size: -
D: TRBD1

DNA: TGCAGTGCTAGATCTGATCAAGAGACCCAGTACTTC
CDR3: CSARSDQETQYF
V: TRBV20-1
J: TRBJ2-5
size: -
D: -

DNA: TGTGCCAGCAGCCTACGGACAGGGAACATTCAGTACTTC
CDR3: CASSLRTGNIQYF
V: TRBV13
J: TRBJ2-4
size: -
D: TRBD1

DNA: TGTGCCAGCAGCCCCGACTTCGCGCCCCAGCATTTT
CDR3: CASSPDFAPQHF
V: TRBV7-9
J: TRBJ1-5
size: -
D: -

DNA: TGCAGTGCTAGAGGTGGCGGAGTGTCTTTCGATGAGCAGTTCTTC
CDR3: CSARGGGVSFDEQFF
V: TRBV20-1
J: TRBJ2-1
size: few
D: -

DNA: TGCGCCAGCAGCAGTTGGACAGGGGCAAATTCACCCCTCCACTTT
CDR3: CASSSWTGANSPLHF
V: TRBV5-1
J: TRBJ1-6
size: once
D: TRBD1

DNA: TGCAGTGCTTGGGAGCGGGAGGGCCTCTACGAGCAGTACTTC
CDR3: CSAWEREGLYEQYF
V: TRBV20-1
J: TRBJ2-7
size: -
D: TRBD2

DNA: TGTGCCAGCAGTGCCCAGGGCCTGAACTATGGCTACACCTTC
CDR3: CASSAQGLNYGYTF
V: TRBV6-1
J: TRBJ1-2
size: -
D: -

DNA: TGTGCCACCAGTAGCAGGGCGGGGTACAATGAGCAGTTCTTC
CDR3: CATSSRAGYNEQFF
V: TRBV15
J: TRBJ2-1
size: -
D: -

DNA: TGTGCCAGCAGTGCTAGCTCCTATAATTCACCCCTCCACTTT
CDR3: CASSASSYNSPLHF
V: TRBV12-3/TRBV12-4
J: TRBJ1-6
size: few
D: -

DNA: TGTGCTAGTGGCCCTAATCCGAACACCGGGGAGCTGTTTTTT
CDR3: CASGPNPNTGELFF
V: TRBV12-5
J: TRBJ2-2
size: -
D: -

DNA: TGTGCCAGCAGTGCGAGAACTAGCGGGACGCGCACAGATACGCAGTATTTT
CDR3: CASSARTSGTRTDTQYF
V: TRBV6-1
J: TRBJ2-3
size: -
D: TRBD2

DNA: TGTGCCAGCAGCAACAAAGCGGGAAGGTCCTACGAGCAGTACTTC
CDR3: CASSNKAGRSYEQYF
V: TRBV7-2
J: TRBJ2-7
size: -
D: TRBD2

DNA: TGTGCCAGCTCACCACGGCAGGGGGTGTCGTACGAGCAGTACTTC
CDR3: CASSPRQGVSYEQYF
V: TRBV18
J: TRBJ2-7
size: -
D: TRBD1